This T cell receptor (beta chain) was observed in a study of T-cell reconstitution after alpha-beta-depleted transplantation in children. Unique molecular identifiers were incorporated into the prepared TCRbeta library. MiXCR was run by TCRdb on the PCR reads, yielding one entry per CDR3 protein. The sample shows 190,000 or so distinct CDR3 sequences, roughly 6.8% of them seen only once. V dropped 7 bases and J dropped 3 bases, with 10 bases sitting between them. This CDR3 region has 12 residues. CDR1 is MNHNY and CDR2 is SVGAGI in the germline V gene (reference sequence). The chain links TRBV6-6 to TRBJ2-7; D gene ambiguous. This sequence was found in a human donor who donated a stem cell graft to a child with Wiskott-Aldrich syndrome. Sequencing was performed on PBMCs from the stem cell graft donor, taken from the stem cell graft. Here the CDR3 DNA reads TGTGCCAGCACCAGCGTCGGCTACGAGCAGTACTTC. Translated, it gives CASTSVGYEQYF.